Included here is one TCR beta chain sequence, with context. This sample stems from a study of OX40 agonist ivuxolimab in advanced cancers. This table comes from immunoSEQ multiplex PCR, and its TCRdb copy is limited to in-frame clones, with some not included. Here the sample spans 90,000 to 100,000 clones, approximately 94% being singletons. Specimen: CD4+ or CD8+ T cells sorted from blood, collected in a trial of the OX40 agonist ivuxolimab. This sequence was found in an adult with an advanced solid tumor such as melanoma, head and neck, liver or kidney cancer.

The CDR3 nucleotides are TGCAGCGTTGTCGGCTCTGGAAACACCATATATTTT. Residues: CSVVGSGNTIYF. The chain has TRBV29-1 and TRBJ1-3; D uncertain. The CDR3 has 12 amino acids. The germline gives CDR1 SQVTM, CDR2 ANQGSEA. V was shortened by 4 bases and J by 0 bases, with 4 bases between the two germline ends.